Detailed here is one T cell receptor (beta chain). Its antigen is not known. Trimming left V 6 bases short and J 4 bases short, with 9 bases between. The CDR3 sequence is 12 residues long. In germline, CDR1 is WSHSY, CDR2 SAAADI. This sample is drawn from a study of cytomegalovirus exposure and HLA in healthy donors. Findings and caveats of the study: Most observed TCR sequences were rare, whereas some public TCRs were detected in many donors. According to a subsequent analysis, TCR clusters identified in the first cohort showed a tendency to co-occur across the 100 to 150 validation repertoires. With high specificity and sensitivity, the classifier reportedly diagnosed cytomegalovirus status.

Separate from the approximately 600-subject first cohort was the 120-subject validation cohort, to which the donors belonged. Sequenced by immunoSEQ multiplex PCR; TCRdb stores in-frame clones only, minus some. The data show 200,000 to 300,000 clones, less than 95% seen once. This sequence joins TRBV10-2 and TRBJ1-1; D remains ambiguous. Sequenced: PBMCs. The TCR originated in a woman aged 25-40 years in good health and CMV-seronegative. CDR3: CASRGLGTEAFF. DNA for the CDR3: TGCGCCAGCAGGGGCCTGGGCACTGAAGCTTTCTTT.